These T cell receptor beta chains were read from a single sample in a study of CD8 T cell repertoires and HIV-1 epitope variants. Only in-frame clones appear in the TCRdb table, and some are missing; sequencing was by immunoSEQ multiplex PCR. The data contain thousands of clones, 50% to 80% of them seen just once; the ten biggest clones take up 40% to 45%. Antigens of these TCRs are unknown. Sequencing input: cultured CD8+ T cells derived from PBMCs. The receptors here all came from a male donor with HIV. Each CDR3 is given with its conserved first and last residue. A D gene is named only where the DNA matches it firmly. A row's size may be missing; if present it is once, few, many or a size class.

j_call,d_call,clone_size,v_call,cdr3_aa,cdr3_nt
TRBJ2-2,TRBD1,NA,TRBV11-3,CASSSLKGQYTGELFF,TGTGCCAGCAGCAGCTTAAAGGGACAGTACACCGGGGAGCTGTTTTTT
TRBJ2-7,NA,NA,TRBV28,CASRLDTDTAYEQYF,TGTGCCAGCAGACTAGATACGGACACAGCCTACGAGCAGTACTTC
TRBJ1-3,TRBD1,NA,TRBV9,CASSVATGVADTIYF,TGTGCCAGCAGCGTAGCTACAGGGGTGGCTGACACCATATATTTT
TRBJ2-4,NA,NA,TRBV28,CASSWGQLENIQYF,TGTGCCAGCAGTTGGGGCCAATTAGAAAACATTCAGTACTTC
TRBJ1-1,NA,few,TRBV7-2,CASRPVVNTEAFF,TGTGCCAGCAGACCAGTCGTGAACACTGAAGCTTTCTTT
TRBJ1-5,NA,NA,TRBV7-2,CASSLDSNQPQHF,TGTGCCAGCAGCTTGGACAGCAATCAGCCCCAGCATTTT
TRBJ2-7,NA,once,TRBV5-4,CASSIAKDEQYF,TGTGCCAGCAGCATAGCCAAGGACGAGCAGTACTTC
TRBJ2-7,NA,few,TRBV7-6,CASSWTGPGEQYF,TGTGCCAGCAGCTGGACGGGCCCGGGGGAGCAGTACTTC
TRBJ2-2,TRBD2,few,TRBV28,CGMKREDTGELFF,TGTGGTATGAAGCGGGAGGACACCGGGGAGCTGTTTTTT
TRBJ2-5,TRBD2,NA,TRBV10-2,CASSESVSGGQETQYF,TGCGCCAGCAGTGAGTCGGTTAGCGGGGGGCAAGAGACCCAGTACTTC
TRBJ1-3,NA,NA,TRBV11-2,CASSLHDSGNTIYF,TGTGCCAGCAGCTTACACGACTCTGGAAACACCATATATTTT
TRBJ1-6,NA,NA,TRBV13,CASSLGGGQRGSPLHF,TGTGCCAGCAGCCTAGGGGGGGGGCAGCGTGGTTCACCCCTCCACTTT
TRBJ2-7,NA,once,TRBV6-6,CASSYNSGEQYF,TGTGCCAGCAGTTACAACAGCGGCGAGCAGTACTTC
TRBJ1-5,TRBD1,NA,TRBV7-9,CASSLAQGDQPQHF,TGTGCCAGCAGCTTAGCCCAGGGGGATCAGCCCCAGCATTTT
TRBJ2-5,TRBD2,NA,TRBV5-6,CASSSATSGGLGTQYF,TGTGCCAGCAGCTCTGCGACTAGCGGGGGATTGGGGACCCAGTACTTC
TRBJ2-2,NA,NA,TRBV30,CAWSGWGPNTGELFF,TGTGCCTGGAGTGGATGGGGGCCGAACACCGGGGAGCTGTTTTTT
TRBJ2-1,NA,NA,TRBV6-5,CASSQDADNEQFF,TGTGCCAGCAGTCAGGACGCCGACAATGAGCAGTTCTTC
TRBJ2-5,TRBD2,NA,TRBV28,CASSFPSLTSGETQYF,TGTGCCAGCAGTTTTCCAAGTCTGACTAGCGGGGAGACCCAGTACTTC
TRBJ2-1,TRBD1,medium-sized,TRBV5-1,CASSRGTGNEQFF,TGCGCCAGCAGCCGTGGGACAGGTAACGAGCAGTTCTTC
TRBJ1-5,NA,NA,TRBV4-2,CASSQELSWGNQPQHF,TGTGCCAGCAGCCAAGAACTGAGTTGGGGCAATCAGCCCCAGCATTTT
TRBJ2-7,NA,once,TRBV6-6,CAIRDGPYEQYF,TGTGCCATCCGGGACGGTCCCTACGAGCAGTACTTC
TRBJ1-2,NA,NA,TRBV7-3,CASSLTGRENGYTF,TGTGCCAGCAGCTTAACGGGCAGGGAAAATGGCTACACCTTC
TRBJ1-2,NA,NA,TRBV6-4,CASSSRLTTF,TGTGCCAGCAGTTCGCGGTTGACAACCTTC
TRBJ2-7,NA,NA,TRBV6-1,CASSDQGSSYEQYF,TGTGCCAGCAGTGATCAGGGAAGCTCCTACGAGCAGTACTTC
TRBJ2-1,TRBD1,NA,TRBV7-9,CASSPDRGSDNEQFF,TGTGCCAGCAGCCCCGACAGGGGATCTGATAATGAGCAGTTCTTC
TRBJ1-2,NA,NA,TRBV13,CASSQVRQGLNYGYTF,TGTGCCAGCAGCCAGGTACGGCAGGGACTAAACTATGGCTACACCTTC
TRBJ1-1,NA,NA,TRBV15,CATSRANPFGTDNTEAFF,TGTGCCACCAGCAGAGCAAATCCGTTCGGGACGGATAACACTGAAGCTTTCTTT
TRBJ2-3,NA,NA,TRBV27,CASSRSTDTQYF,TGTGCCAGCAGCCGAAGCACAGATACGCAGTATTTT
TRBJ1-4,NA,few,TRBV9,CASSGTGTGNEKLFF,TGTGCCAGCAGCGGCACCGGGACTGGTAATGAAAAACTGTTTTTT
TRBJ1-1,NA,few,TRBV7-6,CASSSGRSNTEAFF,TGTGCCAGCAGCTCCGGACGGTCGAACACTGAAGCTTTCTTT
TRBJ2-2,TRBD2,NA,TRBV4-1,CASSQSSGANTGELFF,TGCGCCAGCAGCCAATCTAGCGGAGCGAACACCGGGGAGCTGTTTTTT
TRBJ2-2,TRBD1,NA,TRBV18,CASSPDTGVNTGELFF,TGTGCCAGCTCACCAGATACAGGGGTTAACACCGGGGAGCTGTTTTTT
TRBJ2-1,TRBD2,once,TRBV7-9,CASSLSTTSGYNEQFF,TGTGCCAGCAGCTTGTCTACGACTAGCGGGTACAATGAGCAGTTCTTC
TRBJ2-5,NA,NA,TRBV7-9,CASSFQVTQETQYF,TGTGCCAGCAGCTTTCAGGTGACCCAAGAGACCCAGTACTTC
TRBJ1-2,NA,NA,TRBV28,CASSLGGNYGYTF,TGTGCCAGCAGTTTGGGGGGAAACTATGGCTACACCTTC
TRBJ1-5,NA,NA,TRBV28,CASSPSSSNQPQHF,TGTGCCAGCAGTCCCTCGAGTAGCAATCAGCCCCAGCATTTT
TRBJ2-7,NA,NA,TRBV10-1,CASSETGLGYEQYF,TGCGCCAGCAGTGAGACAGGGTTGGGCTACGAGCAGTACTTC
TRBJ2-1,TRBD2,NA,TRBV5-6,CASTYSGGANEQFF,TGTGCCAGCACCTATAGCGGGGGGGCCAATGAGCAGTTCTTC
TRBJ2-7,TRBD2,NA,TRBV27,CASSRPGRAYEQYF,TGTGCCAGCAGTCGGCCAGGGAGGGCATACGAGCAGTACTTC
TRBJ2-1,TRBD1,NA,TRBV28,CASSLSQGISYNEQFF,TGTGCCAGCAGTTTATCACAGGGGATATCCTACAATGAGCAGTTCTTC
TRBJ2-7,NA,NA,TRBV4-1,CASSHPRGGRGYEQYF,TGCGCCAGCAGCCACCCCCGTGGAGGCCGAGGGTACGAGCAGTACTTC
TRBJ2-7,TRBD2,NA,TRBV7-6,CASSLGVGGGPLEQYF,TGTGCCAGCAGCTTAGGCGTGGGGGGGGGACCCCTCGAGCAGTACTTC
TRBJ2-1,NA,few,TRBV6-5,CASSGSSYNEQFF,TGTGCCAGCAGTGGTAGCTCCTACAATGAGCAGTTCTTC
TRBJ2-4,NA,NA,TRBV7-8,CASSLRGGSTKNIQYF,TGTGCCAGCAGCTTAAGGGGGGGATCGACCAAAAACATTCAGTACTTC
TRBJ2-1,NA,NA,TRBV5-4,CASSQGGLSSYNEQFF,TGTGCCAGCAGCCAGGGGGGCCTTAGCTCCTACAATGAGCAGTTCTTC
TRBJ2-7,NA,NA,TRBV27,CASSLGASSYEQYF,TGTGCCAGCAGTTTAGGGGCTAGCAGCTACGAGCAGTACTTC
TRBJ2-5,TRBD2,NA,TRBV27,CASSLAGLQETQYF,TGTGCCAGCAGTCTAGCGGGATTACAAGAGACCCAGTACTTC
TRBJ1-4,NA,NA,TRBV6-5,CASTHRGAANEKLFF,TGTGCCAGCACCCATCGGGGCGCGGCTAATGAAAAACTGTTTTTT
TRBJ2-7,NA,NA,TRBV7-9,CASSWRSYEQYF,TGTGCCAGCAGCTGGCGTTCCTACGAGCAGTACTTC
TRBJ2-5,TRBD2,NA,TRBV6-1,CASFRGGSAQYF,TGTGCCAGCTTTAGGGGAGGGTCGGCCCAGTACTTC